This TCR beta chain was sequenced during a study of blood T cell repertoires in COVID-19. There are a few counts of this clone. V was trimmed by 4 bases and J by 6 bases, leaving 19 bases between them. The CDR3 loop spans 16 amino acids. The V gene's germline CDR1 is KGHDR and CDR2 SFDVKD. TCRdb's table, derived via immunoSEQ multiplex PCR, lists solely in-frame clones and lacks some. In the table there are some 70,000 clones, about four fifths of which are singletons. V is TRBV24-1 and J is TRBJ2-3; D may be TRBD2 (7 bases). This clonotype was obtained from an older woman with acute or convalescent COVID-19. What was sequenced was peripheral blood. CDR3 DNA sequence: TGTGCCACCAGTGACCCCGAAGGCGGGGGCGTGGATACGCAGTATTTT. This encodes CATSDPEGGGVDTQYF.